This entry is about one TCR beta chain. This sample was included in a study of T cells expressing NK-cell markers. TCRdb re-called the 5' RACE reads and catalogs CDR3 proteins one per entry, DNA excluded. Its clone listing holds hundreds of thousands of distinct CDR3 sequences. The sequenced sample consisted of blood T cells: a sorted CD56 or NKG2C T cell subset, CD4+ or CD8+ T cells, or bulk PBMC T cells (not recorded which). The receptor was derived from a man aged 18-69 years in good health.

CDR3 amino acids: CASSSIFREEYGYTF. This chain uses TRBV5-4 with TRBJ1-2. The germline gives CDR1 SGHNT, CDR2 YYREEE (reference sequence). This CDR3 contains 15 residues.